Listed here are 13 T cell receptor beta chains from one sample, sequenced in a study of T cells after yellow fever vaccination. TCRdb independently ran MiXCR on the 5' RACE reads; one entry per CDR3 protein. The table has about 170,000 distinct CDR3 sequences, roughly 9.6% seen once. The source material was CD8+ T cells sorted from PBMCs, sampled 15 days after the yellow fever booster vaccination. The receptors originated from a man aged 18 to 29 who received the YFV17D yellow fever vaccine.

The rearrangement links TRBV29-1 to TRBJ2-2, with 11 positions matching TRBD1. Per the germline V gene, CDR1 is SQVTM and CDR2 is ANQGSEA. This CDR3 is 15 amino acids long. V lost 6 bases, J lost 1 base, and 4 bases stayed unmatched. The CDR3 DNA follows: TGCAGCGTGTCGGACAGGGGGCAGAACACCGGGGAGCTGTTTTTT. Its protein product is CSVSDRGQNTGELFF.

This clonotype was detected only a few times. This chain connects TRBV4-1 to TRBJ1-2; D is ambiguous. CDR1 is MGHRA and CDR2 is YSYEKL in the germline V gene. With 1 base removed from V and 0 bases from J, the gap between germline ends came to 12 bases. The CDR3 extends over 16 amino acids. This CDR3 reads CASSQVEGPANYGYTF. The DNA for the CDR3 is TGCGCCAGCAGCCAAGTAGAGGGTCCCGCTAACTATGGCTACACCTTC.

This clonotype has a handful of counts. Relative to the germline gene, one junction end is altered; a read error may explain this. This CDR3 is CASTLSEGANSPLHF. In nucleotides, the CDR3 is TGTGCCAGCACCTTATCTGAGGGGGCGAATTCACCCCTCCACTTT. V gene TRBV7-6 combines with J gene TRBJ1-6; 7 bases are shared with TRBD1. Germline V gives CDR1 SGHVS, CDR2 FNYEAQ. The CDR3 extends over 15 amino acids.

This clonotype appeared a few times. The chain links TRBV4-1 to TRBJ1-5; 7 nucleotides agree with TRBD1. V shed 3 bases and J 8 bases; nucleotides not matched to a gene: 7. This CDR3 has 14 residues. Germline V gene lookup returns CDR1 MGHRA and CDR2 YSYEKL. This chain's CDR3 is CASSHTQGGEPQHF. The CDR3 DNA reads TGCGCCAGCAGCCACACGCAGGGGGGCGAGCCCCAGCATTTT.

The J gene is TRBJ1-5, the V gene TRBV20-1, with D uncertain. Deletions cut 7 bases from V and 1 base from J, with 20 bases between. The CDR3 length is 16 residues. Germline CDR1 reads DFQATT; CDR2 reads SNEGSKA (reference sequence). Here the CDR3 reads CSVPGPLTRSNQPQHF. The CDR3 DNA reads as TGCAGTGTCCCCGGCCCGTTAACACGAAGCAATCAGCCCCAGCATTTT.

This clonotype was recorded a few times. The rearrangement links TRBV6-4 to TRBJ1-1, with D uncertain. Germline V gene data show CDR1 as MRHNA and CDR2 as SNTAGT. The CDR3 runs 15 residues. Trimming cost V 0 bases and J 9 bases, with 17 bases left between them. The CDR3 protein is CASSDSVSGRLKAFF. The CDR3 nucleotides are TGTGCCAGCAGTGACTCGGTATCGGGAAGGCTAAAAGCTTTCTTT.

The CDR3 DNA reads as TGCGCCAGCTACGCTTCCGGGACAGGATATGGCTACACCTTC. Encoded protein: CASYASGTGYGYTF. The rearrangement links TRBV5-1 to TRBJ1-2, with TRBD1 matching over 8 bases. Germline V lookup: CDR1 SGHRS, CDR2 YFSETQ. The CDR3 totals 14 residues. The junction had 10 bases not matched to a gene; V was cut back by 7 bases and J by 5 bases.

This clonotype was observed a handful of times. The V and J genes are TRBV5-1 and TRBJ2-7, with TRBD2 matching over 13 bases. Germline-derived CDR1 and CDR2 are SGHRS and YFSETQ. This CDR3 spans 15 amino acids. V shed 0 bases, J shed 7 bases, and the junction held 4 bases outside the gene matches. CDR3 sequence: CASSLGGLAGEEQYF. The DNA of the CDR3 is TGCGCCAGCAGCTTGGGAGGACTAGCGGGGGAAGAGCAGTACTTC.

This clonotype was seen only a few times. This rearrangement joins TRBV6-2 or TRBV6-3 to TRBJ2-1; unclear D gene. Deletions cut 2 bases from V and 4 bases from J, with 12 bases between. This CDR3 has 15 amino acids. Germline loops: CDR1 MNHEY, CDR2 SVGEGT. DNA for the CDR3: TGTGCCAGCAGTTACCTTTTGGCCAGATACAATGAGCAGTTCTTC. Protein: CASSYLLARYNEQFF.

Many counts were recorded for this clonotype. The chain has TRBV5-1 and TRBJ1-1, with D possibly TRBD1 on 5 matching bases. With 3 bases removed from V and 1 base from J, the gap between germline ends came to 7 bases. The germline CDR1 and CDR2 sequences are SGHRS and YFSETQ. The CDR3 sequence is 13 residues long. The CDR3 DNA is TGCGCCAGCAGCTCTAGGGGGAACACTGAAGCTTTCTTT. It is translated as CASSSRGNTEAFF.

This clonotype was seen only a few times. The chain links TRBV7-6 to TRBJ1-2; D is perhaps TRBD1 (5 bases). Trimming took off 5 bases at V and 2 bases at J, with 12 bases between the two ends. CDR1 and CDR2 (germline): SGHVS, FNYEAQ. The CDR3 is 14 amino acids. This CDR3 reads CASSQGRGNYGYTF. In DNA form, the CDR3 reads TGTGCCAGCAGCCAGGGTCGGGGGAACTATGGCTACACCTTC.

This clonotype has a handful of counts. The chain has TRBV12-3 or TRBV12-4 and TRBJ2-7, with 12 bases fitting TRBD1. CDR3 length: 14 residues. V shed 4 bases, J shed 6 bases, and the junction held 4 bases outside the gene matches. CDR3 nucleotides: TGTGCCAGCAGTTCCGGGACAGGGGGCTTCGAGCAGTACTTC. It yields the protein CASSSGTGGFEQYF.

In its sample, this clonotype is medium-sized. The chain joins TRBV20-1 to TRBJ2-1; the match to TRBD2 covers 13 bases. The CDR3 totals 13 residues. The V gene's germline CDR1 is DFQATT and CDR2 SNEGSKA (reference sequence). Trimming took 1 base from V and 9 from J; bases not matched to a gene: 0. In nucleotides, the CDR3 is TGCAGTGCTAGAGGACTAGCGGGGGGTGAGCAGTTCTTC. Protein sequence: CSARGLAGGEQFF.